The count of the clone carrying this T cell receptor beta chain is one. Time point defined: blood 2 weeks post-SBRT. The treatment here: 15 Gy SBRT to primary tumor, nephrectomy 4 weeks later. This entry comes from a study of radiation and T cells in renal cell carcinoma. The CDR3 spans 16 residues. Germline-derived CDR1 and CDR2 are MGHRA and YSYEKL. Trimming took off 0 bases at V and 2 bases at J, with 12 bases between the two ends. Sequencing used immunoSEQ multiplex PCR; TCRdb keeps in-frame clones, though not all of them. Altogether roughly 130,000 clones are present, approximately 90% being singletons, with the ten largest covering more than 5%.

This TCR was sampled from a woman in her seventies with renal cell carcinoma. This sample comprised blood, obtained from a patient whose treatment included radiotherapy and nephrectomy. The J gene is TRBJ2-3, the V gene TRBV4-1; tentative D call: TRBD1 (5 bases). The CDR3 DNA is TGCGCCAGCAGCCAAGAACAGGCGGCAAACACAGATACGCAGTATTTT. Protein sequence: CASSQEQAANTDTQYF.